The rows below give T cell receptor beta chains drawn from one sample of a study of OX40 agonist ivuxolimab in advanced cancers. Profiling relied on immunoSEQ multiplex PCR, and the TCRdb table lists in-frame clones only, not all of them. The sample has roughly 50,000 clones; under 85% are singletons. Sequenced here: CD4+ or CD8+ T cells sorted from blood, sampled in a trial of the OX40 agonist ivuxolimab. The receptors were gathered from an adult with an advanced solid tumor such as melanoma, head and neck, liver or kidney cancer. Both conserved end residues are part of each CDR3.

j_gene	v_gene	CDR3aa
TRBJ2-3	TRBV9	CASSYIREGTDTQYF
TRBJ2-5	TRBV5-1	CASSGTEGSGKTQYF
TRBJ1-1	TRBV6-6	CASSYASYTEAFF
TRBJ2-1	TRBV5-4	CASSAGTSGIPSYNEQFF
TRBJ1-1	TRBV9	CASSVIGGNEAFF
TRBJ2-1	TRBV10-3	CAIRSRGGNNEQFF
TRBJ2-1	TRBV7-9	CASSPGGIPLQFF
TRBJ2-7	TRBV28	CASSLRRSGFYEQYF
TRBJ2-5	TRBV18	CASSPGTVGRETQYF
TRBJ1-5	TRBV6-6	CASSDTGYQPQHF
TRBJ1-1	TRBV7-9	CASRQDGIGITEAFF
TRBJ1-5	TRBV2	CASNKQGVGNQPQHF
TRBJ2-1	TRBV7-9	CASSLIAHGTDEQFF
TRBJ2-3	TRBV14	CASSPRIAPDTQYF
TRBJ1-4	TRBV11-2	CASTRDNYEKLFF
TRBJ2-3	TRBV27	CASSFASGYRTDTQYF
TRBJ2-2	TRBV7-6	CASSSSGGNTGELFF
TRBJ2-1	TRBV7-9	CASSPIAGGTYNEQFF
TRBJ2-1	TRBV6-5	CASSSGTSPPFF
TRBJ1-2	TRBV11-2	CASSLDNYGYTF
TRBJ2-2	TRBV7-6	CASSYPANGELFF
TRBJ1-1	TRBV9	CASSVDRGTEAFF
TRBJ2-7	TRBV21-1	CASIADPYEQYF
TRBJ1-2	TRBV4-1	CASSQEVSQHYGYTF
TRBJ2-3	TRBV7-3	CASSKTSGKTDTQYF
TRBJ2-4	TRBV6-6	CASSLTDAKNIQYF
TRBJ1-1	TRBV7-2	CASNRGQNTEAFF
TRBJ2-3	TRBV4-2	CASSQGRLDTQYF
TRBJ1-2	TRBV5-8	CASSLGPLGYGYTF
TRBJ2-7	TRBV10-2	CASSSLAGYYEQYF